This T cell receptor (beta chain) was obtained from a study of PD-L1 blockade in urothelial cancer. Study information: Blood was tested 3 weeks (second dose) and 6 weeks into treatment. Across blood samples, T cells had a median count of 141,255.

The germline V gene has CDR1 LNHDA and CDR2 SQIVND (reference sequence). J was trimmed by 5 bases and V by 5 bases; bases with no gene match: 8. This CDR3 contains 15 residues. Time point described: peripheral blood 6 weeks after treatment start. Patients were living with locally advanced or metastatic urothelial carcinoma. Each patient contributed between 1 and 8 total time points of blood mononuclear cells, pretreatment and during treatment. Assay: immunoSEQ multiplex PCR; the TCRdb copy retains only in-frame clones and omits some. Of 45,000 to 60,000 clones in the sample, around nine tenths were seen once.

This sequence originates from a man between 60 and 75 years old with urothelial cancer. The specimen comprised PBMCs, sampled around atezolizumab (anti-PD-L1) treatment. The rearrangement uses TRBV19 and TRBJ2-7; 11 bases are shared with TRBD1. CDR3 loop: CASSSRTGGKNEQYF. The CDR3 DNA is TGTGCCAGTAGTTCAAGGACAGGGGGCAAAAACGAGCAGTACTTC. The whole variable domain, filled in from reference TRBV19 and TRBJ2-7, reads DGGITQSPKYLFRKEGQNVTLSCEQNLNHDAMYWYRQDPGQGLRLIYYSQIVNDFQKGDIAEGYSVSREKKESFPLTVTSAQKNPTAFYLCASSSRTGGKNEQYFGPGTRLTVT.